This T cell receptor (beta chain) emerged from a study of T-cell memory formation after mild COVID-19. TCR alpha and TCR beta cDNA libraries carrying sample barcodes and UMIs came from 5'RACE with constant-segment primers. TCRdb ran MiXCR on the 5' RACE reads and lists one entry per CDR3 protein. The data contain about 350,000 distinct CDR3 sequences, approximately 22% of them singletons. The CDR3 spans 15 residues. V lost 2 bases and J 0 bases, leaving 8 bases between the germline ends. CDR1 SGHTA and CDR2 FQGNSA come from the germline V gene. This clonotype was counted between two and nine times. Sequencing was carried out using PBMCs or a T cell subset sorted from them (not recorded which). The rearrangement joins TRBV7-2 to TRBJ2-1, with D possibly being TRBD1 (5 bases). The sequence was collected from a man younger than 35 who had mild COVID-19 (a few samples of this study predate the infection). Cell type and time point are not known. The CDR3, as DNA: TGTGCCAGCAGCTTATGGGGCAACTCCTACAATGAGCAGTTCTTC. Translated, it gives CASSLWGNSYNEQFF. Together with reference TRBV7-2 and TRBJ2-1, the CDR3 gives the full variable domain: GAGVSQSPSNKVTEKGKDVELRCDPISGHTALYWYRQSLGQGLEFLIYFQGNSAPDKSGLPSDRFSAERTGGSVSTLTIQRTQQEDSAVYLCASSLWGNSYNEQFFGPGTRLTVL.